This note documents a single T cell receptor beta chain sequence. What it binds is not known. These data are taken from a study of T cell responses to AZD1222 COVID-19 vaccine. Study findings and constraints: Only 5 or 6 AZD1222 recipients were seropositive at baseline. Following two doses of AZD1222, Spike-specific TCR breadth and depth rose. Reportedly, nearly half of unique spike TCRs recognized epitopes outside B.1.351/B.1.1.7 mutations.

The CDR3 covers 12 residues. The V and J ends lost 2 bases and 10 bases respectively, with 11 bases between them. CDR1 is MNHNS, CDR2 SASEGT, per germline. TCRdb's table, derived via immunoSEQ multiplex PCR, lists solely in-frame clones and lacks some. Found here are some 150,000 clones, roughly 93% of them singletons; the top ten hold about 1.8%. Recipients boosted at about 4 weeks or about 12 weeks are pooled. Sequenced here: peripheral blood, sampled 28 days after the second AZD1222 dose. The chain recombines TRBV6-1 with TRBJ1-1; D is unresolved. This clonotype was sampled from an adult who received the AZD1222 COVID-19 vaccine. As DNA, the CDR3 is TGTGCCAGCAGTGAAAACAGCCGGGGAGCTTTCTTT. Its translation: CASSENSRGAFF.